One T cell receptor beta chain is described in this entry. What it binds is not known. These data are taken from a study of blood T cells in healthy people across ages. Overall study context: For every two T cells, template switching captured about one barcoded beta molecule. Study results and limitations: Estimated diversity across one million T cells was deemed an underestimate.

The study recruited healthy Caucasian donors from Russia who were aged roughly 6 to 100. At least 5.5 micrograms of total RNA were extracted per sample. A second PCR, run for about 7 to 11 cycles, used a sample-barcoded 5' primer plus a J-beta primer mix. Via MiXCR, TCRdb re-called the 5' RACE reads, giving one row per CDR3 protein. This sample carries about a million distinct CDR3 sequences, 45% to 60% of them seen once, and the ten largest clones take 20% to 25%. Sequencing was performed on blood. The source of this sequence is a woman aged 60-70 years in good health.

The DNA for the CDR3 is TGTGCCAGCCAGCCCCAGGCCTACGGGGAGCTGTTTTTT. Translation gives CASQPQAYGELFF. The V gene is TRBV27, the J gene TRBJ2-2; the D is unclear. The V end lost 8 bases, the J end lost 7 bases, and 14 bases lay between the germline ends. The germline V gene encodes CDR1 MNHEY and CDR2 SMNVEV (reference sequence). The CDR3 length is 13 residues.